This T cell receptor (beta chain) was sequenced during a study of blood T cell repertoires in COVID-19. Overall study: Sites across the United States, Italy and Spain contributed samples from acute and convalescent COVID-19. T cells, B-cell-depleted T cells, or PBMCs provided the cDNA or gDNA that served as material.

Source study methods: Quantification of nucleated cells was approximated via reference gene primer amplification. TCRdb keeps only in-frame clones here, not all; method: immunoSEQ multiplex PCR. V, J and clone size were drawn from that table, and D and trimming were deduced from the DNA. This table has some 260,000 clones, 70% to 90% appearing once. CDR1 LNHDA and CDR2 SQIVND come from the germline V gene (reference sequence). V was cut by 4 bases and J by 0 bases, with 9 bases left in between. The CDR3 sequence is 14 residues long. The sample was peripheral blood. The chain carries TRBV19 and TRBJ1-2; D gene ambiguous. This clonotype was sampled from a man aged 18 to 29 with active or convalescent COVID-19. CDR3 region: CASSRATTNYGYTF. CDR3 coding DNA: TGTGCCAGTAGTAGAGCGACTACTAACTATGGCTACACCTTC.